Each of the 31 T cell receptor beta chains below was sequenced from the same sample in a study of blood T cell repertoires in COVID-19. Sequencing used immunoSEQ multiplex PCR; TCRdb keeps in-frame clones, though not all of them. The table has 200,000 to 250,000 clones, approximately 85% seen once. The sequencing input was peripheral blood. The source of these receptors is a woman at least 80 years old with COVID-19, enrolled during active disease.

The chain is built from TRBV10-3 and TRBJ2-5; 7 nucleotides agree with TRBD1. There are 14 residues in the CDR3. With V trimmed by 10 bases and J by 7 bases, 15 bases remained unmatched. Per the germline V gene, CDR1 is ENHRY and CDR2 is SYGVKD. CDR3 loop: CANSEARQGGTQYF. In DNA, the CDR3 is TGTGCCAACTCGGAGGCCAGACAGGGCGGGACCCAGTACTTC.

The genes are TRBV7-9 and TRBJ1-5, with TRBD1 matching 9 bases. This CDR3 comprises 17 residues. V was pared by 5 bases and J by 1 base, with 9 bases of the junction left unmatched. Looked up from germline, CDR1 is SEHNR and CDR2 is FQNEAQ (reference sequence). CDR3 in amino acids: CASSLHLGQGSNQPQHF. The CDR3 DNA reads as TGTGCCAGCAGCCTTCACCTAGGACAGGGGAGCAATCAGCCCCAGCATTTT.

This chain connects TRBV3-1 (or the pseudogene TRBV3-2) to TRBJ1-1, with 8 bases aligning to TRBD1. CDR1 and CDR2 from the germline V gene are LGHDT and YNNKEL (reference sequence). Trimming removed 4 bases from V and 3 bases from J; junction bases left unmatched: 16. CDR3 length: 18 residues. CDR3 bases: TGTGCCAGCAGCCCCTACCCCAGACAGGGGCGGGACTACACTGAAGCTTTCTTT. Translating it yields CASSPYPRQGRDYTEAFF.

This rearrangement joins TRBV16 to TRBJ1-3; D gene ambiguous. This CDR3 has 15 residues. Germline V gene lookup returns CDR1 KGHSY and CDR2 FQNENV. The V gene lost 0 bases and the J gene lost 8 bases, with 14 bases spanning the gap. Here the CDR3 reads CASSQSGVLGDTIYF. The CDR3 DNA reads TGTGCCAGCAGCCAATCCGGGGTGCTGGGAGACACCATATATTTT. Drawing the rest from reference TRBV16 and TRBJ1-3, the complete variable domain is GEEVAQTPKHLVRGEGQKAKLYCAPIKGHSYVFWYQQVLKNEFKFLISFQNENVFDETGMPKERFSAKCLPNSPCSLEIQATKLEDSAVYFCASSQSGVLGDTIYFGEGSWLTVV.

The V call is TRBV5-1, the J call TRBJ1-1, with TRBD1 matching 7 bases. Germline CDR1 is SGHRS and CDR2 is YFSETQ. There are 16 residues in the CDR3. With 0 bases clipped from V and 0 bases from J, the junction kept 5 bases outside the gene matches. The CDR3 region has the DNA TGCGCCAGCAGCTTGGCCCCGGGACAGCTGAACACTGAAGCTTTCTTT. Protein sequence: CASSLAPGQLNTEAFF.

The V and J genes are TRBV19 and TRBJ1-2; no clear D gene. The CDR3 contains 14 residues. The germline gives CDR1 LNHDA, CDR2 SQIVND (reference sequence). The V end lost 5 bases, the J end lost 7 bases, and 17 bases lay between the germline ends. The CDR3 nucleotides read TGTGCCAGTAGTGAAGGGTCGGGAATCGGTGGCTACACCTTC. This gives the protein CASSEGSGIGGYTF.

The chain uses TRBV7-8 and TRBJ1-2; 8 bases line up with TRBD1. CDR3 length equals 15 residues. Germline CDR1 is SGHVS and CDR2 is FQNEAQ. J lost 5 bases, V lost 4 bases, and 9 bases had no gene match. The chain's CDR3 is CASSSGQGSTYGYTF. The CDR3 DNA is TGTGCCAGCAGCTCCGGACAGGGTAGTACGTATGGCTACACCTTC.

This clone has more than one count but fewer than ten. This chain uses TRBV28 with TRBJ1-5, with 10 bases matching TRBD1. Germline V gives CDR1 MDHEN, CDR2 SYDVKM. The ends lost 5 bases at V and 6 bases at J; junction bases unmatched: 4. The CDR3 spans 14 residues. The CDR3 DNA sequence: TGTGCCAGCAGTACTGGGACAGGGGTTCAGCCCCAGCATTTT. Translation: CASSTGTGVQPQHF. Full variable domain (outside the CDR3, taken from reference TRBV28 and TRBJ1-5): DVKVTQSSRYLVKRTGEKVFLECVQDMDHENMFWYRQDPGLGLRLIYFSYDVKMKEKGDIPEGYSVSREKKERFSLILESASTNQTSMYLCASSTGTGVQPQHFGDGTRLSIL.

The V and J genes are TRBV18 and TRBJ1-1; D may be TRBD1 (6 bases). The V and J ends lost 6 bases and 8 bases respectively, with 22 bases between them. Germline CDR1 and CDR2: KGHSH and LQKENI. CDR3 length: 15 amino acids. The CDR3 nucleotides are TGTGCCAGCTCCCCCTTAAGCGGGGGCTATTCCGAAGCTTTCTTT. Translation: CASSPLSGGYSEAFF.

The CDR3 nucleotides are TGTGCCAGCAGTACAGGGGCAGATACGCAGTATTTT. Residues: CASSTGADTQYF. V and J are TRBV27 and TRBJ2-3, with 7 bases lining up with TRBD1. V trimming: 5 bases; J trimming: 4 bases; junction bases outside the gene matches: 0. The CDR3 length is 12 residues. Germline-derived CDR1 and CDR2 are MNHEY and SMNVEV (reference sequence).

For this clone: Other DNA variants within this sample encode the same CDR3. The chain joins TRBV5-4 to TRBJ1-6; 8 nucleotides match TRBD1. From germline, CDR1 is SGHNT and CDR2 YYREEE (reference sequence). This CDR3 comprises 14 residues. With 4 bases clipped from V and 7 bases from J, the junction kept 4 bases outside the gene matches. CDR3 sequence: CASSPDRANSPLHF. The CDR3, as DNA: TGTGCCAGCAGCCCGGACAGGGCAAATTCACCCCTCCACTTT.

This sequence joins TRBV27 and TRBJ1-2; D possibly corresponds to TRBD1 (6 bases). Between the trimmed V and J ends, which lost 3 bases and 6 bases, there was a span of 11 bases. CDR3 length: 13 residues. Germline V lookup: CDR1 MNHEY, CDR2 SMNVEV (reference sequence). In DNA, the CDR3 is TGTGCCAGCAGTTTCTACGCAGGGGATGGCTACACCTTC. It yields the protein CASSFYAGDGYTF.

The genes are TRBV10-3 and TRBJ2-2; 7 nucleotides line up with TRBD1. CDR1 is ENHRY, CDR2 SYGVKD, per germline. This CDR3 contains 16 residues. V trimming: 5 bases; J trimming: 5 bases; junction bases outside the gene matches: 11. CDR3 sequence (DNA): TGTGCCATCAGTACAACTGGGACAGTCCCGACCGGGGAGCTGTTTTTT. Encoded protein: CAISTTGTVPTGELFF.

This CDR3 is CASSESQGARGYTF. The CDR3 nucleotides are TGCGCCAGCAGTGAGTCGCAGGGGGCGCGGGGCTACACCTTC. The rearrangement joins TRBV10-2 to TRBJ1-2; 8 nucleotides match TRBD1. V dropped 0 bases and J dropped 8; count of bases not matched to a gene: 5. CDR1 and CDR2 (germline): WSHSY, SAAADI. This CDR3 has 14 amino acids.

V gene TRBV6-2 or TRBV6-3 combines with J gene TRBJ1-2; TRBD1 might be the D (6 bases). There are 14 residues in the CDR3. CDR1 and CDR2 (germline): MNHEY, SVGEGT. The V gene lost 2 bases and the J gene lost 3 bases, with 10 bases spanning the gap. CDR3 loop: CASSYQYRDYGYTF. CDR3 nucleotides: TGTGCCAGCAGTTACCAGTACAGGGACTATGGCTACACCTTC.

This sequence joins TRBV6-5 and TRBJ1-5, with 8 bases lining up with TRBD1. This CDR3 has 14 residues. The germline V gene has CDR1 MNHEY and CDR2 SVGAGI. V trimming: 4 bases; J trimming: 7 bases; junction bases outside the gene matches: 6. The CDR3 coding sequence is TGTGCCAGCAGTTTGACAGGGGTTGCCCAGCCCCAGCATTTT. Its translation: CASSLTGVAQPQHF.

The CDR3: CASSVGTEGIQAFF. The CDR3 bases are TGCGCCAGCAGCGTCGGGACAGAGGGAATTCAAGCTTTCTTT. The chain has TRBV5-1 and TRBJ1-1, with TRBD1 matching 7 bases. V was pared by 4 bases and J by 9 bases, with 12 bases of the junction left unmatched. Germline loops: CDR1 SGHRS, CDR2 YFSETQ. This CDR3 is built from 14 residues. Using reference TRBV5-1 and TRBJ1-1 for the parts outside the CDR3, the full variable domain is KAGVTQTPRYLIKTRGQQVTLSCSPISGHRSVSWYQQTPGQGLQFLFEYFSETQRNKGNFPGRFSGRQFSNSRSEMNVSTLELGDSALYLCASSVGTEGIQAFFGQGTRLTVV.

The rearrangement uses TRBV6-1 and TRBJ1-6; 11 nucleotides align to TRBD1. Trimming cost V 6 bases and J 9 bases; bases outside gene matches: 4. Germline CDR1 reads MNHNS; CDR2 reads SASEGT. This CDR3 contains 14 residues. The CDR3 region is CASRSGQGGSPLHF. The CDR3 DNA reads as TGTGCCAGCAGGTCGGGACAGGGGGGTTCACCCCTCCACTTT.

The chain uses TRBV3-1 (or the pseudogene TRBV3-2) and TRBJ2-3, with D hard to call. The CDR3 totals 14 residues. Germline assignment: CDR1 LGHDT and CDR2 YNNKEL (reference sequence). Trimming removed 5 bases at V and 0 bases at J, with 9 bases between. CDR3 residues: CASSFITSTDTQYF. Here the CDR3 DNA reads TGTGCCAGCAGCTTCATTACTAGCACAGATACGCAGTATTTT.

This chain joins TRBV6-5 and TRBJ2-7; TRBD1 agrees at 9 bases. CDR1 and CDR2 from the germline V gene are MNHEY and SVGAGI. The junction had 12 bases not matched to a gene; V was cut back by 8 bases and J by 4 bases. The CDR3 is 15 amino acids. The CDR3 spells CASSISQGARYEQYF. The CDR3 DNA reads TGTGCCAGCTCAATCTCACAGGGGGCGAGGTACGAGCAGTACTTC.

J is TRBJ1-2 and V is TRBV5-8; possibly TRBD1 for D (5 bases). The V gene's germline CDR1 is SGHTS and CDR2 YDEGEE. The CDR3 runs to 15 residues. Trimming cost V 4 bases and J 7 bases, with 20 bases left between them. CDR3 sequence: CASSPSGEGRLGYTF. The CDR3 coding sequence is TGTGCCAGCAGCCCATCCGGGGAGGGGCGGCTTGGCTACACCTTC.

V usage is TRBV4-2 and J usage is TRBJ2-7, with 9 bases identical to TRBD1. The CDR3 sequence is 15 residues long. The ends lost 1 base at V and 3 bases at J; junction bases unmatched: 4. The germline gives CDR1 LGHNA, CDR2 YNFKEQ. CDR3 residues: CASSQVLGQGYEQYF. In nucleotides, the CDR3 is TGTGCCAGCAGCCAAGTACTGGGACAGGGCTACGAGCAGTACTTC.

The chain couples TRBV27 to TRBJ2-5; a possible D gene is TRBD1 (5 bases). There are 13 residues in the CDR3. Germline CDR1 MNHEY, CDR2 SMNVEV (reference sequence). The V gene lost 11 bases and the J gene lost 5 bases, with 18 bases spanning the gap. The CDR3 loop is CAVGQLIHETQYF. In nucleotides, the CDR3 is TGTGCCGTTGGACAACTCATCCATGAGACCCAGTACTTC.

This clone was counted a single time. The chain carries TRBV9 and TRBJ1-1, with D possibly being TRBD1 (5 bases). The CDR3 runs 17 residues. Germline V CDR1 and CDR2: SGDLS, YYNGEE. Trimming shortened V by 0 bases and J by 1 base, and 16 bases separated the two germline ends. The CDR3 DNA is TGTGCCAGCAGCGTAGCGCCCCTGGGGGGAGGGAACACTGAAGCTTTCTTT. Translating it yields CASSVAPLGGGNTEAFF.

A single count supports this clone. This chain joins TRBV12-3 or TRBV12-4 and TRBJ1-2; 8 nucleotides line up with TRBD1. The V and J ends lost 8 bases and 8 bases, in that order; junction bases with no gene match: 10. The CDR3 runs 13 residues. Here the CDR3 reads CASLSQGVRGYTF. The CDR3 DNA follows: TGTGCCAGCCTCTCACAGGGGGTGCGAGGCTACACCTTC.

The chain has TRBV5-4 and TRBJ1-2, with 12 bases lining up with TRBD1. Germline loops: CDR1 SGHNT, CDR2 YYREEE (reference sequence). The junction had 7 bases not matched to a gene; V was cut back by 0 bases and J by 7 bases. The length of the CDR3 is 16 residues. The CDR3 DNA is TGTGCCAGCAGCTTGGCCATGGGACAGGGGGCTGGTGGCTACACCTTC. It translates to CASSLAMGQGAGGYTF.

V and J are TRBV6-5 and TRBJ2-7; tentative D call: TRBD2 (5 bases). CDR1 is MNHEY and CDR2 is SVGAGI in the germline V gene. CDR3 length equals 15 residues. The V end was cut by 7 bases, the J end by 2 bases, with 18 bases between. The CDR3 DNA reads TGTGCCAGCACTCCCTTCGGGGAACCCCCCTACGAGCAGTACTTC. Translation gives CASTPFGEPPYEQYF.

The J gene is TRBJ1-1, the V gene TRBV2; D gene uncertain. The CDR3 contains 15 residues. Trimming cost V 0 bases and J 0 bases, with 8 bases left between them. In germline, CDR1 is SNHLY, CDR2 FYNNEI. CDR3 sequence: CASSEALSVNTEAFF. In DNA, the CDR3 is TGTGCCAGCAGTGAAGCGCTTAGTGTGAACACTGAAGCTTTCTTT.

The rearrangement joins TRBV7-6 to TRBJ1-5, with D tentatively TRBD1 (5 bases). CDR3 size: 15 residues. The V and J ends lost 1 base and 2 bases respectively, with 9 bases between them. CDR1 is SGHVS, CDR2 FNYEAQ, per germline. The CDR3 sequence is CASSLGGRGNQPQHF. The DNA for the CDR3 is TGTGCCAGCAGCTTAGGGGGCAGGGGCAATCAGCCCCAGCATTTT.

The chain recombines TRBV19 with TRBJ1-1; D is uncertain. CDR1 and CDR2 from the germline V gene are LNHDA and SQIVND (reference sequence). V was clipped by 4 bases and J by 2 bases, with 8 bases between them. CDR3 length: 13 amino acids. DNA of the CDR3: TGTGCCAGTAGTACAAGACTTAACACTGAAGCTTTCTTT. This encodes CASSTRLNTEAFF.

V usage is TRBV19 and J usage is TRBJ1-5; 10 bases align to TRBD1. V lost 8 bases, J lost 0 bases, and 7 bases stayed unmatched. Germline lookup yields CDR1 LNHDA and CDR2 SQIVND (reference sequence). The CDR3 sequence is 16 residues long. CDR3: CASSDRGLYSNQPQHF. CDR3 sequence (DNA): TGTGCCAGTTCAGACAGGGGGCTATATAGCAATCAGCCCCAGCATTTT.